This T cell receptor (beta chain) originates from a study of cytomegalovirus exposure and HLA in healthy donors. Findings and limits, study-wide: The classifier reportedly diagnosed cytomegalovirus status with high specificity and sensitivity. More clonal expansion characterized HLA-associated TCR beta chains than equally common others in a later analysis. 164 TCR beta chains were listed as cytomegalovirus-associated.

With 60 Vbeta and 13 Jbeta primers, the PCR was carried out. Method: immunoSEQ multiplex PCR; TCRdb's copy keeps in-frame clones and lacks some. The table includes about 170,000 clones, 77% detected once. The CDR3 has 13 residues. The germline CDR1 and CDR2 sequences are MRHNA and SNTAGT. V lost 11 bases to trimming and J lost 6 bases; unmatched junction nucleotides: 7. In its sample, this clone was seen once. The antigen remains unidentified. Regarding donors, all were healthy bone marrow donors. Input material: PBMCs. The V gene is TRBV6-4, the J gene TRBJ2-1; 10 bases map to TRBD2. The receptor was isolated from a female donor in good health and CMV-seronegative. The CDR3 bases are TGTGCCGGCAAAGCGGGAGGGCTCAATGAGCAGTTCTTC. This translates into CAGKAGGLNEQFF.